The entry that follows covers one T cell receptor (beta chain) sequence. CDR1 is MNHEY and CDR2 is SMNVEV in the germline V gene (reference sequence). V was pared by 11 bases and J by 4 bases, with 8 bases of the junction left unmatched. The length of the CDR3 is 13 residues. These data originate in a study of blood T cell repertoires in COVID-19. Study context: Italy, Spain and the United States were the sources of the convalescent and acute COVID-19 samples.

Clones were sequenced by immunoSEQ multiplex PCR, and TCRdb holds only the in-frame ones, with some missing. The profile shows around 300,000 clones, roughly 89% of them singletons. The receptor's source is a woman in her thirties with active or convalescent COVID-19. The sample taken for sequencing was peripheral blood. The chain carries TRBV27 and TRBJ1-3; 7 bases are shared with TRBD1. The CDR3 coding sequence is TGTGCCGGACCGACAGGGCTAGGAAACACCATATATTTT. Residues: CAGPTGLGNTIYF.